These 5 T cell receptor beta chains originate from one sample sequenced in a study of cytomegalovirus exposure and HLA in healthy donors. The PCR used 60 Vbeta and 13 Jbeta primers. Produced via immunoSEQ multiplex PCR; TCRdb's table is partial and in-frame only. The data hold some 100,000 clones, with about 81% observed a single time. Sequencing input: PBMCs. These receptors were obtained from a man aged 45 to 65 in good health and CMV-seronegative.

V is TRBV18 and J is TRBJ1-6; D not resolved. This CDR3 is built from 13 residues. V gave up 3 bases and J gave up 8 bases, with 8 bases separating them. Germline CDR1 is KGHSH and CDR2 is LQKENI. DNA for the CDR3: TGTGCCAGCTCACCTGGCTTTGATTCACCCCTCCACTTT. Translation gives CASSPGFDSPLHF. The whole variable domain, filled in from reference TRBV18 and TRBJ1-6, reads NAGVMQNPRHLVRRRGQEARLRCSPMKGHSHVYWYRQLPEEGLKFMVYLQKENIIDESGMPKERFSAEFPKEGPSILRIQQVVRGDSAAYFCASSPGFDSPLHFGNGTRLTVT.

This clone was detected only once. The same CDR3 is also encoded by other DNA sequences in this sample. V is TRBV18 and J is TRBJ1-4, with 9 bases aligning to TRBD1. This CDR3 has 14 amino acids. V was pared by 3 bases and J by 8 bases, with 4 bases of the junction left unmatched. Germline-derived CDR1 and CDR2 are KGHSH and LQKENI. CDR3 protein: CASSPGQGQEKLFF. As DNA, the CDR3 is TGTGCCAGCTCACCGGGACAGGGACAAGAAAAACTGTTTTTT.

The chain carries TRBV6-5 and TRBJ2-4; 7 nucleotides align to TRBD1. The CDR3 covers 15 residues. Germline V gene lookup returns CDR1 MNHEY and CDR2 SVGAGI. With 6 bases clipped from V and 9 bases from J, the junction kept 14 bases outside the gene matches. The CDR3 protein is CASSYAQDRAGIQYF. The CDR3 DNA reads TGTGCCAGCAGCTACGCCCAAGACAGGGCCGGCATTCAGTACTTC.

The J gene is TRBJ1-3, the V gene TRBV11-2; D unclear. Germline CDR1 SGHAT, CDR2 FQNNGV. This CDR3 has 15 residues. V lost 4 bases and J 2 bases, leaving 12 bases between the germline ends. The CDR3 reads CASSSLRQAGNTIYF. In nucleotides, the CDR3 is TGTGCCAGCAGCTCTCTTCGTCAGGCTGGAAACACCATATATTTT.

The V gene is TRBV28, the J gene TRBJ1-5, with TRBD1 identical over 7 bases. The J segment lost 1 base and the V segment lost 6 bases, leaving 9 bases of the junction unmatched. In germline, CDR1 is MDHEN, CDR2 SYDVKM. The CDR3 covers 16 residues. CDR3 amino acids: CASSPLARGSNQPQHF. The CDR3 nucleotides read TGTGCCAGCAGCCCTTTGGCCAGGGGGAGCAATCAGCCCCAGCATTTT.